Sequencing of this T cell receptor (beta chain) was carried out in a study of cytomegalovirus exposure and HLA in healthy donors. The CDR3 loop spans 14 amino acids. With V trimmed by 8 bases and J by 4 bases, 10 bases remained unmatched. The V gene's germline CDR1 is SEHNR and CDR2 FQNEAQ (reference sequence). Primers included in the PCR were 60 Vbeta and 13 Jbeta primers. Produced via immunoSEQ multiplex PCR; TCRdb's table is partial and in-frame only. Found here are approximately 190,000 clones, approximately 88% of them singletons; the top ten hold roughly 2.6%. The receptor was isolated from a woman between 45 and 60 years old in good health and CMV-seropositive. Sequenced sample: PBMCs. The chain uses TRBV7-9 and TRBJ2-7; TRBD2 aligns across 8 bases. The CDR3: CASDGGGLPYEQYF. The CDR3 DNA is TGTGCCAGCGACGGGGGGGGGCTACCTTACGAGCAGTACTTC.